The T cell receptor (beta chain) described here comes from a study of kidney transplant recipient with SARS-CoV-2 infection. TCRdb itself ran the reads through MiXCR, one entry per CDR3 protein. The data show approximately 240,000 distinct CDR3 sequences, around 28% seen once. This clonotype has more than one count but fewer than ten. V was pared by 7 bases and J by 1 base, with 4 bases between. The CDR3 sequence is 11 residues long. CDR1 and CDR2 from the germline V gene are SGHAT and FQNNGV. The specimen was a blood sample, collected at baseline and on day 111 from a kidney transplant recipient. The chain combines TRBV11-2 with TRBJ1-1; the D is unclear. The sequence derives from a male patient aged 30 to 39 who had COVID-19 and was a kidney transplant recipient. Part of the T cell pool may stem from the graft donor. The CDR3 DNA reads as TGTGCCAGCACCCGGAACACTGAAGCTTTCTTT. This translates into CASTRNTEAFF.